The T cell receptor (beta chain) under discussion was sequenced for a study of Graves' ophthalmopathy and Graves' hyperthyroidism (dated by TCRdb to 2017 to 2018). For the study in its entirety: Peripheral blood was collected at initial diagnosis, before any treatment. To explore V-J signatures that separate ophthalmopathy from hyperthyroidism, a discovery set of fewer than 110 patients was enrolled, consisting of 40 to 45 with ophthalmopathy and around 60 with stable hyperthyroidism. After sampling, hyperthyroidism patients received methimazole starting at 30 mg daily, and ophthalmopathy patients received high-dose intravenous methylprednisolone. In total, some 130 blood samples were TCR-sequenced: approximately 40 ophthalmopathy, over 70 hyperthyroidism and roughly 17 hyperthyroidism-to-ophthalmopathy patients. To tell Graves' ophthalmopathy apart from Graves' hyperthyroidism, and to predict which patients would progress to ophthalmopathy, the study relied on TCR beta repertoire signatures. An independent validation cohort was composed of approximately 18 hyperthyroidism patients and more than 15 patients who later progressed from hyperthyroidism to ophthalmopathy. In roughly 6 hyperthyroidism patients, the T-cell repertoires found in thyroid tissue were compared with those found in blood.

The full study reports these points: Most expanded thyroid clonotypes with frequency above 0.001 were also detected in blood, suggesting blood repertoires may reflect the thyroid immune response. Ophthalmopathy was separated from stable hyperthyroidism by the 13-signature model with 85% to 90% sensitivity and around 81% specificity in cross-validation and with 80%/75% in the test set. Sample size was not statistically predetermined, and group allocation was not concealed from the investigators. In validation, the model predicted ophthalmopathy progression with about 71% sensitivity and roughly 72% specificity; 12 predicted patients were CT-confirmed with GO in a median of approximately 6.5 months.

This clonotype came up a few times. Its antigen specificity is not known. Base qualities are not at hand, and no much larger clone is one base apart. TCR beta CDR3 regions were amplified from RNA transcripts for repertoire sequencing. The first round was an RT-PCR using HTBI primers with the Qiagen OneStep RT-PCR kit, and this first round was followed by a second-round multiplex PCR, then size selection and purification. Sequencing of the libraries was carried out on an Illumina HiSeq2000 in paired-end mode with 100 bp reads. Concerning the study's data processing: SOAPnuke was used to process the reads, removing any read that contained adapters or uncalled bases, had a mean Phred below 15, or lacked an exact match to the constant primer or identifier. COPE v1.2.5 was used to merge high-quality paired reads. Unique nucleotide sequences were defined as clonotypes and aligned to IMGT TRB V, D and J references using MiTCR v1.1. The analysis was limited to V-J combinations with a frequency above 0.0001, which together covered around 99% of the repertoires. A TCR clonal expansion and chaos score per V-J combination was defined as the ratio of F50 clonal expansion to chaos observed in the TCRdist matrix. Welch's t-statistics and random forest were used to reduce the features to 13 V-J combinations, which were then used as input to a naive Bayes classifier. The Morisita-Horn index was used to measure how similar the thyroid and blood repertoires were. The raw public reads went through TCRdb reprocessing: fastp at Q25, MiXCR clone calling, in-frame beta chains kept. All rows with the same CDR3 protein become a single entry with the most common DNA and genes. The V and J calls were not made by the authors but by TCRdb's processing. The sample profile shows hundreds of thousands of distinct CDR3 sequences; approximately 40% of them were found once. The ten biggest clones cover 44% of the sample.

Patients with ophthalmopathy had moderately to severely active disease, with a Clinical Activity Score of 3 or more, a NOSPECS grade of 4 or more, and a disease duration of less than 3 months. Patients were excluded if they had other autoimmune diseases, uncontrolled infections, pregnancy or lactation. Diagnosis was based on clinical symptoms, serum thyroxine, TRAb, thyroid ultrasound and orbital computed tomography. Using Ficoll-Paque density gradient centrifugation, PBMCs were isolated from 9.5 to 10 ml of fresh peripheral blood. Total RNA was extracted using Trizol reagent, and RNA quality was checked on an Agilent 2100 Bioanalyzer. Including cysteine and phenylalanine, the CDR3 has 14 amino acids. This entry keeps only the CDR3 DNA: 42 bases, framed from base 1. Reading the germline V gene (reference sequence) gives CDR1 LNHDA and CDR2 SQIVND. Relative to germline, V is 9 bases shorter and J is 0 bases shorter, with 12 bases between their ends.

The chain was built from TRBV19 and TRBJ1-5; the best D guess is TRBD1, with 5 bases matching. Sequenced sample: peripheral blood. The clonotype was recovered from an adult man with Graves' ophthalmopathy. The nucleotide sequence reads TGTGCCAGCGTCGACAGATATAGCAATCAGCCCCAGCATTTT. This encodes CASVDRYSNQPQHF.